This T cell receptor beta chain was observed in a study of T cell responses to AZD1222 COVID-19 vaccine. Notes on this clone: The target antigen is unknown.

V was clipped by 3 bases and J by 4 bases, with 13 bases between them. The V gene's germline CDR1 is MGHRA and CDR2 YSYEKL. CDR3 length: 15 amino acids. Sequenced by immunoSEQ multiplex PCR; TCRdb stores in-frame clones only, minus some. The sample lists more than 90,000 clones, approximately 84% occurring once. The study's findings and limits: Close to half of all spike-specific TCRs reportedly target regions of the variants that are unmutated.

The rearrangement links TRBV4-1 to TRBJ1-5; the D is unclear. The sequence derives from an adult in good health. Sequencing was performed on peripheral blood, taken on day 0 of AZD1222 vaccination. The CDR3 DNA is TGCGCCAGCAGCCAGGGGTCTGTATTAAATCAGCCCCAGCATTTT. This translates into CASSQGSVLNQPQHF.